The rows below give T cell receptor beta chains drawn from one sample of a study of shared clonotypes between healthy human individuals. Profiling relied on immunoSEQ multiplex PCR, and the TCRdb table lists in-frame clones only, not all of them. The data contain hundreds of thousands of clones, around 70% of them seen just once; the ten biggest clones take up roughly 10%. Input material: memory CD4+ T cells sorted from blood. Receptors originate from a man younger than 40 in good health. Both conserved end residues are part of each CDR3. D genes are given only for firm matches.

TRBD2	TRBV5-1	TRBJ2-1	CASSFGGSSYNEQFF
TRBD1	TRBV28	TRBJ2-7	CASSGTGEKGYEQYF
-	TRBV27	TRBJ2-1	CATRRASLGNEQFF
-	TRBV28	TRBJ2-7	CASRLISAARHEQYF
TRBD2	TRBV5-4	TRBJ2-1	CASSSTIAGAHNEQFF
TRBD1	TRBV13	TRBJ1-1	CASSRGQGTEAFF
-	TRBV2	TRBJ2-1	CARERSRDHNYNEQFF
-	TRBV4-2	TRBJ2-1	CASSQFDLSGYNEQFF
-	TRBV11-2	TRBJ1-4	CASSVQGATNEKLFF
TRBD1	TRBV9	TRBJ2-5	CASSEGQASETQYF
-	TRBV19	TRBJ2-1	CASNVGPYGSYNEQFF
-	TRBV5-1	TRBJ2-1	CASRQVAWNEQFF
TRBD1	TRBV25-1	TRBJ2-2	CASRKTGTGELFF
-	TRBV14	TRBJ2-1	CASSQDAEYQQFF
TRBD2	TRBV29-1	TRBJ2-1	CSVSGGRAWNEQFF
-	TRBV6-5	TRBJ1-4	CASSYRRQLSVKLFF
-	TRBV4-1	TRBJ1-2	CASSQDDGGLGYGYTF
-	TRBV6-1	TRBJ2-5	CASSTPGSHQETQYF
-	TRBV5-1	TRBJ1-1	CASSGAGDSGAEAFF
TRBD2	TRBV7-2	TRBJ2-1	CASSLAPPTSGAYNEQFF
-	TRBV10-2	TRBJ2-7	CASKYSDNEQYF
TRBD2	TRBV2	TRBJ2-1	CASSEFGRGSYNEQFF
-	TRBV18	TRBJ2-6	CASSPNTGANVLTF
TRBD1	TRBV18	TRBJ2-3	CASSKMDRGISTDTQYF
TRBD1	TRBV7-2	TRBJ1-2	CASRWTGTGGDDYTF
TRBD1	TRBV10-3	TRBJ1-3	CAVTLSADRGNTIYF
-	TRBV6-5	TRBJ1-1	CASSYSMRRVATEAFF
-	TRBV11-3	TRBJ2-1	CASSFRPGGNEQFF
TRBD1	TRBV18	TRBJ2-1	CASSRQGQGLGNEQFF
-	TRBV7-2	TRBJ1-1	CASSLRTGAEAFF
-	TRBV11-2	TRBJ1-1	CASSLVRGSTEAFF
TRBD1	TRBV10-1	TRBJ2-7	CASSDWTGSPEQYF
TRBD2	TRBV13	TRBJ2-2	CASSLVIAGGTRELFF
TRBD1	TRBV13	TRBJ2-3	CASSLSGTGRTDTQYF
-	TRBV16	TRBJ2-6	CASSPGSGANVLTF
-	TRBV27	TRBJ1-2	CASSSPSAFKDGYTF
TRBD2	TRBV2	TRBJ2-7	CASSESSGRSYEQYF
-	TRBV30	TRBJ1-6	CAWSVRGSLGGNSPLHF
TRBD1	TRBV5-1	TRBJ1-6	CASRPAGGESPLHF
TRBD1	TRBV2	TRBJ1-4	CASSGGQGSTNEKLFF
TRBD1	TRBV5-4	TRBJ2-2	CASSSGTGNTGELFF